This TCR beta chain originates from a study of CD8 T cells in ankylosing spondylitis. General study findings and limits: There was a TCR beta motif, made of several highly homologous variants, that appeared characteristic of ankylosing spondylitis blood. Reports say disease-linked clones showed up significantly more in matched ankylosing spondylitis synovial fluid.

The CDR3 extends over 15 amino acids. CDR1 and CDR2 (germline): SGHAT, FQNNGV. Trimming left V 2 bases short and J 6 bases short, with 16 bases between. A single record per CDR3 protein comes from TCRdb applying MiXCR to the 5' RACE reads. Of over 150,000 distinct CDR3 sequences in the sample, about 13% were seen once. In its sample, this clonotype was seen a few times. Its antigen is as yet unknown. The chain uses TRBV11-2 and TRBJ1-1, with a weak D call TRBD1 (6 bases). Sequencing was performed on blood, either unsorted or a sorted T cell fraction (not recorded which). The receptor was isolated from a male donor with ankylosing spondylitis or in good health (not recorded which). CDR3 region: CASSLYQGLGAEAFF. CDR3 in DNA: TGTGCCAGCAGCTTATATCAGGGGCTCGGGGCTGAAGCTTTCTTT.